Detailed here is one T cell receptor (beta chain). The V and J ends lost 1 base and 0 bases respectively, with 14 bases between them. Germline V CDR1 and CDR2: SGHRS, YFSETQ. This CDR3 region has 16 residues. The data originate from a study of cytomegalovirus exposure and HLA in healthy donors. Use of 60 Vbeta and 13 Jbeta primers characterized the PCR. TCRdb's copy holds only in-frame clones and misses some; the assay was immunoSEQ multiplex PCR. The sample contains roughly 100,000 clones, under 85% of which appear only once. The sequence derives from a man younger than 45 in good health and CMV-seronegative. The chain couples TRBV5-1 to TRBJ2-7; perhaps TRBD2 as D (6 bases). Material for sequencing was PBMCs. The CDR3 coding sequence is TGCGCCAGCAGCTTGACACGGGACTCGAGCTCCTACGAGCAGTACTTC. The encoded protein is CASSLTRDSSSYEQYF. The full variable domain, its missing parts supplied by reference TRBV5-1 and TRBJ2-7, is KAGVTQTPRYLIKTRGQQVTLSCSPISGHRSVSWYQQTPGQGLQFLFEYFSETQRNKGNFPGRFSGRQFSNSRSEMNVSTLELGDSALYLCASSLTRDSSSYEQYFGPGTRLTVT.